The 27 T cell receptor beta chains given below trace back to one sample, sequenced in a study of T cell changes during pregnancy in multiple sclerosis (dated by TCRdb to the late 2010s). Library preparation used the immunoSEQ multiplex PCR assay. Drawn from immuneACCESS, this table holds only the in-frame rearrangements with V and J called that TCRdb kept. Clones are partly lost; checked studies trace under half to an unresolved V gene and leave the rest unexplained. This sample has over 100,000 clones in its table, and more than 85% of those were observed once. More than 1.5% of the sample rests with the top ten. The source was peripheral blood, collected in the third trimester of pregnancy. These receptor sequences come from a female donor with multiple sclerosis, enrolled in a pregnancy study.

This rearrangement joins TRBV15 to TRBJ2-3; 15 positions agree with TRBD2. The CDR3 is 16 residues long. Germline values: CDR1 LNHNV, CDR2 YYDKDF (reference sequence). Germline trimming cut 3 bases from V and 6 bases from J; bases unmatched to any gene: 4. The CDR3 loop is CATSRRTSGGADTQYF. The CDR3 DNA is TGTGCCACCAGCAGGAGGACTAGCGGGGGGGCGGATACGCAGTATTTT.

The chain links TRBV7-7 to TRBJ2-5, with a tentative D call TRBD2 (6 bases). V lost 4 bases to trimming and J lost 4 bases, with 16 bases between them. There are 15 residues in the CDR3. CDR1 SSHAT and CDR2 FNYEAQ come from the germline V gene (reference sequence). The CDR3 region is CASSSHLGRGETQYF. The DNA of the CDR3 is TGTGCCAGCAGCTCCCATCTCGGGCGGGGAGAGACCCAGTACTTC. The full variable domain, with the rest looked up from reference TRBV7-7 and TRBJ2-5, is GAGVSQSPRYKVTKRGQDVTLRCDPISSHATLYWYQQALGQGPEFLTYFNYEAQPDKSGLPSDRFSAERPEGSISTLTIQRTEQRDSAMYRCASSSHLGRGETQYFGPGTRLLVL.

V and J are TRBV6-4 and TRBJ1-1, with 7 bases lining up with TRBD1. Per the germline V gene, CDR1 is MRHNA and CDR2 is SNTAGT. The length of the CDR3 is 13 residues. The junction had 5 bases not matched to a gene; V was cut back by 5 bases and J by 5 bases. CDR3 residues: CASSLVQGTEAFF. The CDR3 bases are TGTGCCAGCAGTTTAGTACAGGGGACTGAAGCTTTCTTT.

The chain combines TRBV6-1 with TRBJ1-2; unclear D gene. V lost 2 bases and J lost 0, with 10 bases in between. CDR1 MNHNS and CDR2 SASEGT come from the germline V gene. The CDR3 is 15 amino acids. The CDR3 here is CASSEIGRSNYGYTF. CDR3 nucleotide sequence: TGTGCCAGCAGTGAAATAGGCAGGTCTAACTATGGCTACACCTTC.

Notes on this clone: The junction and the germline gene differ at one end; a read error may be behind it. This chain connects TRBV29-1 to TRBJ2-1; possibly TRBD2 for D (5 bases). CDR1 SQVTM and CDR2 ANQGSEA come from the germline V gene. CDR3 length: 15 residues. DNA for the CDR3: TGCAGCGTTGAAGGGGGAGCAATATCCTACAATAAGCAGTTCTTC. This codes for CSVEGGAISYNKQFF.

The V call is TRBV7-2, the J call TRBJ1-5, with D possibly matching TRBD1 (5 bases). V was clipped by 1 base and J by 1 base, with 11 bases between them. The CDR3 totals 16 residues. Germline assignment: CDR1 SGHTA and CDR2 FQGNSA. CDR3 residues: CASSLVGRGSNQPQHF. The CDR3 DNA reads as TGTGCCAGCAGCTTAGTTGGGAGGGGCAGCAATCAGCCCCAGCATTTT.

The CDR3 spells CASSPYSSPPYEQYF. DNA for the CDR3: TGTGCCAGCTCACCATACTCCTCCCCCCCCTACGAGCAGTACTTC. The J gene is TRBJ2-7, the V gene TRBV18; no clear D gene. The germline CDR1 and CDR2 sequences are KGHSH and LQKENI. This CDR3 contains 15 residues. Trimming took 2 bases from V and 2 from J, leaving 13 bases between them.

CDR3 residues: CASRSRDREARPQHF. In DNA, the CDR3 is TGTGCCAGCAGATCCCGAGACAGGGAAGCCCGTCCCCAGCATTTT. The V and J genes are TRBV6-6 and TRBJ1-5; 7 nucleotides agree with TRBD1. V lost 6 bases to trimming and J lost 10 bases; unmatched junction nucleotides: 15. Germline V gene data show CDR1 as MNHNY and CDR2 as SVGAGI (reference sequence). The CDR3 is 15 residues long.

The chain is built from TRBV16 and TRBJ1-6; 7 positions match TRBD1. CDR1 and CDR2 from the germline V gene are KGHSY and FQNENV. Unmatched junction bases numbered 9, after V lost 3 bases and J lost 4 bases. The CDR3 has 17 residues. CDR3: CASSHPTNRGYNSPLHF. CDR3 sequence (DNA): TGTGCCAGCAGCCACCCCACCAACAGGGGATATAATTCACCCCTCCACTTT.

The chain couples TRBV30 to TRBJ2-5; 11 bases align to TRBD2. CDR1 is GTSNPN and CDR2 is SVGIG in the germline V gene (reference sequence). After removal of 3 bases from V and 5 bases from J, the junction contained 8 bases not matched to a gene. The CDR3 extends over 15 amino acids. CDR3 amino acids: CAWRMGSGRAETQYF. CDR3 nucleotide sequence: TGTGCCTGGAGGATGGGTAGCGGGAGGGCTGAGACCCAGTACTTC. The full variable domain, completed using reference TRBV30 and TRBJ2-5, is SQTIHQWPATLVQPVGSPLSLECTVEGTSNPNLYWYRQAAGRGLQLLFYSVGIGQISSEVPQNLSASRPQDRQFILSSKKLLLSDSGFYLCAWRMGSGRAETQYFGPGTRLLVL.

This clone was observed many times. The rearrangement joins TRBV9 to TRBJ2-7, with D tentatively TRBD1 (6 bases). The germline V gene has CDR1 SGDLS and CDR2 YYNGEE. The CDR3 is 15 residues long. V was pared by 4 bases and J by 7 bases, with 21 bases between. CDR3 nucleotide sequence: TGTGCCAGCAGCACCCGGACAGAATCCCTGGGGGAGCAGTACTTC. It is translated as CASSTRTESLGEQYF.

V gene TRBV9 combines with J gene TRBJ2-5, with TRBD2 matching 7 bases. The CDR3 is made up of 16 amino acids. J lost 1 base, V lost 0 bases, and 6 bases had no gene match. Germline values: CDR1 SGDLS, CDR2 YYNGEE. The CDR3, as DNA: TGTGCCAGCAGCGTAGATGACGGGGGGACCCAAGAGACCCAGTACTTC. Protein product: CASSVDDGGTQETQYF.

The V and J genes are TRBV19 and TRBJ1-1, with 10 bases fitting TRBD1. V lost 6 bases to trimming and J lost 2 bases; unmatched junction nucleotides: 3. The CDR3 runs to 14 residues. Looked up from germline, CDR1 is LNHDA and CDR2 is SQIVND (reference sequence). CDR3 amino acids: CASRKTGGNTEAFF. The DNA for the CDR3 is TGTGCCAGTAGGAAGACAGGGGGCAACACTGAAGCTTTCTTT.

CDR3 sequence reads: CATSRGTSGAINEQFF. CDR3 coding DNA: TGTGCCACCAGCCGTGGGACTAGCGGGGCGATCAATGAGCAGTTCTTC. This chain links TRBV15 with TRBJ2-1, with 13 bases matching TRBD2. This CDR3 has 16 amino acids. CDR1 is LNHNV and CDR2 is YYDKDF in the germline V gene (reference sequence). Trimming at V came to 5 bases and at J to 6 bases, leaving 7 bases not matched to a gene.

A word on this clone: At one boundary the junction diverges from the germline segment, which might be a read error. This rearrangement joins TRBV6-5 to TRBJ1-1, with D tentatively TRBD1 (5 bases). Germline V gene data show CDR1 as MNHEY and CDR2 as SVGAGI. The CDR3 totals 13 residues. CDR3 amino acids: CASSYSTGVGVLF. In DNA, the CDR3 is TGTGCCAGCAGTTACTCGACGGGGGTGGGGGTTCTCTTT.

CDR3 bases: TGTGCCAGCAGCTTGGGTCTAATTAACACTGAAGCTTTCTTT. Amino acid sequence: CASSLGLINTEAFF. The chain is built from TRBV5-4 and TRBJ1-1, with D uncertain. V was clipped by 0 bases and J by 2 bases, with 8 bases between them. CDR1 and CDR2 (germline): SGHNT, YYREEE (reference sequence). There are 14 residues in the CDR3.

This chain links TRBV5-8 with TRBJ2-7, with TRBD2 as a possible D gene (6 bases). Germline CDR1 and CDR2: SGHTS and YDEGEE. V dropped 2 bases and J dropped 1 base, with 10 bases sitting between them. The CDR3 runs 14 residues. The CDR3 DNA sequence: TGTGCCAGCAGCTTTCGCGGAGGGTCCTACGAGCAGTACTTC. The encoded protein is CASSFRGGSYEQYF. The full variable domain, in which reference TRBV5-8 and TRBJ2-7 provide the parts outside the CDR3, is EAGVTQSPTHLIKTRGQQATLRCSPISGHTSVYWYQQALGLGLQFLLWYDEGEERNRGNFPPRFSGRQFPNYSSELNVNALELEDSALYLCASSFRGGSYEQYFGPGTRLTVT.

V is TRBV5-1 and J is TRBJ2-3, with a tentative D call TRBD1 (7 bases). This CDR3 contains 22 residues. Germline assignment: CDR1 SGHRS and CDR2 YFSETQ. V was pared by 9 bases and J by 6 bases, with 44 bases between. CDR3 region: CATPDSSFFGQGGRTEADTQYF. CDR3 DNA sequence: TGCGCCACCCCTGACTCCTCTTTTTTCGGGCAGGGGGGTAGGACTGAGGCGGATACGCAGTATTTT. The variable domain in full, with the rest retrieved from reference TRBV5-1 and TRBJ2-3, is KAGVTQTPRYLIKTRGQQVTLSCSPISGHRSVSWYQQTPGQGLQFLFEYFSETQRNKGNFPGRFSGRQFSNSRSEMNVSTLELGDSALYLCATPDSSFFGQGGRTEADTQYFGPGTRLTVL.

The chain combines TRBV5-6 with TRBJ2-7, with D tentatively TRBD2 (5 bases). From germline, CDR1 is SGHDT and CDR2 YYEEEE. V was clipped by 1 base and J by 6 bases, with 14 bases between them. The length of the CDR3 is 14 residues. The CDR3 is CASSLRGPRTEQYF. The DNA of the CDR3 is TGTGCCAGCAGCTTGAGAGGGCCTAGAACCGAGCAGTACTTC.

The chain recombines TRBV18 with TRBJ1-5; 12 bases agree with TRBD1. The CDR3 runs 18 residues. Germline CDR1 KGHSH, CDR2 LQKENI. J gave up 4 bases and V 4 bases, and 11 bases lay outside the gene matches. The DNA of the CDR3 is TGTGCCAGCTCACAGCTGCCTCCGGGACAGGGGGCGAATCAGCCCCAGCATTTT. Translating gives CASSQLPPGQGANQPQHF.

The chain recombines TRBV5-1 with TRBJ1-2, with TRBD1 identical over 7 bases. CDR1 and CDR2 from the germline V gene are SGHRS and YFSETQ. Trimming removed 3 bases from V and 2 bases from J; junction bases left unmatched: 10. CDR3 length: 16 residues. CDR3 nucleotides: TGCGCCAGCAGCTCAACTACAGGGGTAAGGAACTATGGCTACACCTTC. It is translated as CASSSTTGVRNYGYTF.

CDR3 amino acids: CASSSGLAGGLDYNEQFF. The CDR3 DNA reads TGCGCCAGCAGCTCCGGACTAGCGGGAGGCTTGGACTACAATGAGCAGTTCTTC. The V gene is TRBV5-1, the J gene TRBJ2-1, with 14 bases aligning to TRBD2. After removal of 3 bases from V and 3 bases from J, the junction contained 8 bases not matched to a gene. The germline V gene encodes CDR1 SGHRS and CDR2 YFSETQ. CDR3 length: 18 residues.

This rearrangement joins TRBV5-1 to TRBJ1-2; the match to TRBD1 covers 9 bases. CDR1 SGHRS and CDR2 YFSETQ come from the germline V gene. V was clipped by 4 bases and J by 6 bases; unmatched bases: 4. This CDR3 is built from 13 residues. CDR3 residues: CASSPTGGNGYTF. For the CDR3, the DNA is TGCGCCAGCAGCCCGACAGGGGGAAATGGCTACACCTTC.

This clone was detected once. V gene TRBV27 combines with J gene TRBJ2-1; 7 nucleotides line up with TRBD1. The J segment lost 2 bases and the V segment lost 5 bases, leaving 6 bases of the junction unmatched. The CDR3 runs 15 residues. Germline V gene data show CDR1 as MNHEY and CDR2 as SMNVEV (reference sequence). CDR3 coding DNA: TGTGCCAGCAGTCAAAGGGACAGACCCTACAATGAGCAGTTCTTC. It encodes CASSQRDRPYNEQFF.

The rearrangement uses TRBV5-4 and TRBJ1-2; TRBD1 agrees at 9 bases. Germline CDR1 is SGHNT and CDR2 is YYREEE (reference sequence). The CDR3 covers 14 residues. Trimming cost V 4 bases and J 6 bases; bases outside gene matches: 7. This chain's CDR3 is CASSTDRGNNGYTF. CDR3 nucleotides: TGTGCCAGCAGCACGGACAGGGGCAATAATGGCTACACCTTC.

This chain uses TRBV19 with TRBJ2-7, with D hard to call. From germline, CDR1 is LNHDA and CDR2 SQIVND (reference sequence). V was trimmed by 3 bases and J by 6 bases, leaving 15 bases between them. The CDR3 has 14 residues. Written as DNA, the CDR3 is TGTGCCAGTAGTATTCGACCCAATGGCGGCGAGCAGTACTTC. Its translation: CASSIRPNGGEQYF.

The rearrangement uses TRBV27 and TRBJ1-2; D not resolved. Looked up from germline, CDR1 is MNHEY and CDR2 is SMNVEV (reference sequence). The CDR3 has 15 residues. V lost 3 bases and J lost 2, with 13 bases in between. In DNA form, the CDR3 reads TGTGCCAGCAGTTTTTTGGGCCGACAAAACTATGGCTACACCTTC. It specifies CASSFLGRQNYGYTF.